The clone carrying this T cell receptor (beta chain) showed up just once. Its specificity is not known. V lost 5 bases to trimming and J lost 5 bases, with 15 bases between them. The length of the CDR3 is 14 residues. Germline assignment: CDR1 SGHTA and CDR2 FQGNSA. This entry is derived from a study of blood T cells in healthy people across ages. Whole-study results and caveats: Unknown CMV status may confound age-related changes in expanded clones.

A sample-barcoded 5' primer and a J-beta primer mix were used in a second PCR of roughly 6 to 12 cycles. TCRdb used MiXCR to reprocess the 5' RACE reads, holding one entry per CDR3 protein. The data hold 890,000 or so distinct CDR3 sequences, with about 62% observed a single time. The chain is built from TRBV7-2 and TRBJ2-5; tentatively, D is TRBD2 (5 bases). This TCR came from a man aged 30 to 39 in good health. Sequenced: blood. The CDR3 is CASSPHGRVETQYF. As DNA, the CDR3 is TGTGCCAGCAGCCCACACGGGCGGGTCGAGACCCAGTACTTC.